These 32 T cell receptor beta chains were all obtained from the same sample, sequenced in a study of shared clonotypes between healthy human individuals. Naive CD8 cells lacked CD45RO and underwent positive selection for CCR7, leaving out terminally differentiated effector memory CD45RA+ cells. Generated by immunoSEQ multiplex PCR, the TCRdb table keeps only in-frame clones and is missing some. Of hundreds of thousands of clones in the sample, just over 90% are singletons; the top ten hold more than 20%. The sequenced sample consisted of naive CD8+ T cells sorted from blood. These receptors came from a man aged 25 to 40 in good health.

The chain's CDR3 is CASSATRPSGSAGELFF. The CDR3 DNA reads as TGTGCCAGCAGCGCCACCCGTCCTAGCGGTTCGGCCGGGGAGCTGTTTTTT. The chain combines TRBV13 with TRBJ2-2, with 7 bases matching TRBD2. CDR1 PRHDT and CDR2 FYEKMQ come from the germline V gene (reference sequence). The CDR3 length is 17 residues. Germline trimming cut 5 bases from V and 6 bases from J; bases unmatched to any gene: 15.

The chain recombines TRBV9 with TRBJ2-2; no reliable D call. Trimming cost V 5 bases and J 5 bases, with 10 bases left between them. CDR3 length equals 13 residues. CDR1 SGDLS and CDR2 YYNGEE come from the germline V gene. This chain's CDR3 is CASRPGHTGELFF. CDR3 in DNA: TGTGCCAGCAGACCCGGGCATACCGGGGAGCTGTTTTTT.

The chain carries TRBV5-1 and TRBJ2-2; no firm D call. Germline lookup yields CDR1 SGHRS and CDR2 YFSETQ. This CDR3 is 15 amino acids long. Trimming stripped 0 bases from V and 2 bases from J, with 8 bases between. The CDR3 region is CASSLEVDNTGELFF. The CDR3, as DNA: TGCGCCAGCAGCTTGGAGGTGGACAACACCGGGGAGCTGTTTTTT. The full variable domain, with the rest looked up from reference TRBV5-1 and TRBJ2-2, is KAGVTQTPRYLIKTRGQQVTLSCSPISGHRSVSWYQQTPGQGLQFLFEYFSETQRNKGNFPGRFSGRQFSNSRSEMNVSTLELGDSALYLCASSLEVDNTGELFFGEGSRLTVL.

This rearrangement joins TRBV7-2 to TRBJ1-4; 8 positions match TRBD1. The CDR3 runs 15 residues. CDR1 is SGHTA and CDR2 is FQGNSA in the germline V gene. J gave up 8 bases and V 4 bases, and 9 bases lay outside the gene matches. The CDR3, as DNA: TGTGCCAGCAGCTCATCCCAGGGGGCTTGGGAAAAACTGTTTTTT. Protein product: CASSSSQGAWEKLFF. The full variable domain, in which reference TRBV7-2 and TRBJ1-4 provide the parts outside the CDR3, is GAGVSQSPSNKVTEKGKDVELRCDPISGHTALYWYRQSLGQGLEFLIYFQGNSAPDKSGLPSDRFSAERTGGSVSTLTIQRTQQEDSAVYLCASSSSQGAWEKLFFGSGTQLSVL.

The chain is built from TRBV5-6 and TRBJ2-2; D is uncertain. The V gene's germline CDR1 is SGHDT and CDR2 YYEEEE. Trimming pared 4 bases from V and 2 bases from J, leaving 12 bases between. The CDR3 sequence is 15 residues long. CDR3 region: CASSLGNFNTGELFF. The CDR3 bases are TGTGCCAGCAGCCTGGGAAACTTCAACACCGGGGAGCTGTTTTTT.

V is TRBV11-2 and J is TRBJ2-3; D not resolved. V gave up 1 base and J gave up 4 bases, with 15 bases separating them. The CDR3 totals 16 residues. CDR1 and CDR2 from the germline V gene are SGHAT and FQNNGV. In DNA form, the CDR3 reads TGTGCCAGCAGCTTAGGGATGAATATTCAGCCAGATACGCAGTATTTT. This gives the protein CASSLGMNIQPDTQYF.

The chain links TRBV2 to TRBJ1-1, with D tentatively TRBD1 (5 bases). Germline values: CDR1 SNHLY, CDR2 FYNNEI. This CDR3 has 11 amino acids. With 11 bases removed from V and 5 bases from J, the gap between germline ends came to 12 bases. In DNA form, the CDR3 reads TGTGCCGCGAGGGGTGGTACTGAAGCTTTCTTT. Its translation is CAARGGTEAFF. Variable domain in full (rest from reference TRBV2 and TRBJ1-1): EPEVTQTPSHQVTQMGQEVILRCVPISNHLYFYWYRQILGQKVEFLVSFYNNEISEKSEIFDDQFSVERPDGSNFTLKIRSTKLEDSAMYFCAARGGTEAFFGQGTRLTVV.

The chain uses TRBV5-4 and TRBJ2-3, with TRBD2 matching 11 bases. Germline CDR1 reads SGHNT; CDR2 reads YYREEE (reference sequence). With 4 bases clipped from V and 2 bases from J, the junction kept 3 bases outside the gene matches. The CDR3 sequence is 15 residues long. This chain's CDR3 is CASSQLAGATDTQYF. CDR3 in DNA: TGTGCCAGCAGCCAACTAGCGGGAGCCACAGATACGCAGTATTTT. Variable domain in full (rest from reference TRBV5-4 and TRBJ2-3): ETGVTQSPTHLIKTRGQQVTLRCSSQSGHNTVSWYQQALGQGPQFIFQYYREEENGRGNFPPRFSGLQFPNYSSELNVNALELDDSALYLCASSQLAGATDTQYFGPGTRLTVL.

This clone has just one count. This chain uses TRBV7-9 with TRBJ1-4; D is perhaps TRBD1 (6 bases). This CDR3 comprises 16 residues. CDR1 and CDR2 from the germline V gene are SEHNR and FQNEAQ (reference sequence). Trimming left V 5 bases short and J 8 bases short, with 21 bases between. The CDR3 here is CASSDLLETGSEKLFF. For the CDR3, the DNA is TGTGCCAGCAGCGACCTCCTGGAAACAGGGAGCGAAAAACTGTTTTTT.

The CDR3 spells CASSIRTSGRVEQFF. CDR3 in DNA: TGTGCCAGCAGTATACGGACTAGCGGGAGGGTTGAGCAGTTCTTC. The chain carries TRBV28 and TRBJ2-1; 15 bases are shared with TRBD2. CDR3 length equals 15 residues. Germline assignment: CDR1 MDHEN and CDR2 SYDVKM. V shed 5 bases, J shed 9 bases, and the junction held 5 bases outside the gene matches. The full variable domain, its missing parts supplied by reference TRBV28 and TRBJ2-1, is DVKVTQSSRYLVKRTGEKVFLECVQDMDHENMFWYRQDPGLGLRLIYFSYDVKMKEKGDIPEGYSVSREKKERFSLILESASTNQTSMYLCASSIRTSGRVEQFFGPGTRLTVL.

The J gene is TRBJ1-2, the V gene TRBV6-5, with D possibly being TRBD1 (6 bases). V dropped 6 bases and J dropped 9 bases, with 17 bases sitting between them. Germline V gene sequence: CDR1 MNHEY, CDR2 SVGAGI. The CDR3 is made up of 13 amino acids. Here the CDR3 reads CASRPGGGRSYTF. The CDR3 DNA reads TGTGCCAGCAGGCCCGGGGGGGGGCGAAGCTACACCTTC.

This rearrangement joins TRBV7-2 to TRBJ2-6, with 10 bases matching TRBD1. V gave up 3 bases and J gave up 2 bases; unmatched junction bases: 7. The CDR3 is 18 residues long. The germline CDR1 and CDR2 sequences are SGHTA and FQGNSA. In DNA form, the CDR3 reads TGTGCCAGCAGCTTCGACAGGGGGCGCGGTCCTGGGGCCAACGTCCTGACTTTC. Translating gives CASSFDRGRGPGANVLTF. The complete variable domain, with remaining parts taken from reference TRBV7-2 and TRBJ2-6, reads GAGVSQSPSNKVTEKGKDVELRCDPISGHTALYWYRQSLGQGLEFLIYFQGNSAPDKSGLPSDRFSAERTGGSVSTLTIQRTQQEDSAVYLCASSFDRGRGPGANVLTFGAGSRLTVL.

J is TRBJ2-1 and V is TRBV5-1; D not certain. Germline V CDR1 and CDR2: SGHRS, YFSETQ. The CDR3 sequence is 15 residues long. The V and J ends lost 0 bases and 9 bases respectively, with 16 bases between them. CDR3 loop: CASSLVLGATTEQFF. DNA of the CDR3: TGCGCCAGCAGCTTGGTTCTAGGTGCTACTACTGAGCAGTTCTTC.

CDR3 in DNA: TGTGCCAGCAGTTTGTCAGTAACGAACACCGGGGAGCTGTTTTTT. Its translation is CASSLSVTNTGELFF. V gene TRBV28 combines with J gene TRBJ2-2; D is ambiguous. V gave up 3 bases and J gave up 0 bases, with 8 bases separating them. CDR1 is MDHEN and CDR2 is SYDVKM in the germline V gene. The CDR3 has 15 amino acids.

V and J are TRBV6-1 and TRBJ2-7; either TRBD1 or TRBD2 may fit D (5 bases each). Trimming removed 0 bases at V and 3 bases at J, with 9 bases between. The CDR3 covers 14 residues. Per the germline V gene, CDR1 is MNHNS and CDR2 is SASEGT. The CDR3 sequence is CASSEAGAHYEQYF. As DNA, the CDR3 is TGTGCCAGCAGTGAAGCCGGGGCGCACTACGAGCAGTACTTC.

This chain uses TRBV28 with TRBJ2-1, with D perhaps TRBD1 (6 bases). The CDR3 has 15 residues. V dropped 6 bases and J dropped 10 bases, with 22 bases sitting between them. Per germline, CDR1 MDHEN and CDR2 SYDVKM. This CDR3 is CASRRGRGLVIEQFF. The CDR3 region has the DNA TGTGCCAGCAGGCGTGGCAGGGGTCTGGTCATAGAGCAGTTCTTC. Together with reference TRBV28 and TRBJ2-1, the CDR3 gives the full variable domain: DVKVTQSSRYLVKRTGEKVFLECVQDMDHENMFWYRQDPGLGLRLIYFSYDVKMKEKGDIPEGYSVSREKKERFSLILESASTNQTSMYLCASRRGRGLVIEQFFGPGTRLTVL.

Written as DNA, the CDR3 is TGCGCCAGCAGCCTGGGGGGACAGGGGCCCTACGAGCAGTACTTC. It yields the protein CASSLGGQGPYEQYF. This sequence joins TRBV5-1 and TRBJ2-7; 10 bases are a match to TRBD1. V was pared by 4 bases and J by 2 bases, with 6 bases of the junction left unmatched. The CDR3 has 15 amino acids. Germline V lookup: CDR1 SGHRS, CDR2 YFSETQ.

The chain combines TRBV7-9 with TRBJ2-7; possible D gene TRBD2, 6 bases. V lost 5 bases, J lost 3 bases, and 17 bases lay in between. The germline gives CDR1 SEHNR, CDR2 FQNEAQ (reference sequence). The CDR3 contains 15 residues. This CDR3 reads CASSPYRDFLYEQYF. CDR3 coding DNA: TGTGCCAGCAGCCCCTACCGGGACTTTCTCTACGAGCAGTACTTC.

This chain joins TRBV28 and TRBJ1-5; 7 positions match TRBD1. The J segment lost 3 bases and the V segment lost 3 bases, leaving 14 bases of the junction unmatched. This CDR3 contains 18 residues. The germline V gene has CDR1 MDHEN and CDR2 SYDVKM. CDR3 protein: CASSLRSPTGPDNQPQHF. CDR3 in DNA: TGTGCCAGCAGTTTGAGGTCCCCGACAGGGCCCGACAATCAGCCCCAGCATTTT.

This rearrangement joins TRBV2 to TRBJ2-2; the D gene is possibly TRBD2 (6 bases). CDR1 SNHLY and CDR2 FYNNEI come from the germline V gene. Trimming stripped 6 bases from V and 1 base from J, with 15 bases between. This CDR3 is 16 amino acids long. The CDR3 DNA is TGTGCCAGCAGCGGGGAGGAGGGGATGAACACCGGGGAGCTGTTTTTT. Protein sequence: CASSGEEGMNTGELFF.

This rearrangement joins TRBV30 to TRBJ2-7; possible D gene TRBD1, 7 bases. Germline V gives CDR1 GTSNPN, CDR2 SVGIG (reference sequence). Trimming cost V 4 bases and J 3 bases, with 16 bases left between them. The CDR3 loop spans 14 amino acids. This chain's CDR3 is CAWTHGGTDYEQYF. In nucleotides, the CDR3 is TGTGCCTGGACCCATGGCGGGACAGACTACGAGCAGTACTTC.

CDR3 nucleotides: TGTGCCAGCAGTTCTCTCGACGAGCAGTACTTC. Residues: CASSSLDEQYF. This sequence joins TRBV27 and TRBJ2-7; the D is unclear. The CDR3 runs 11 residues. Trimming stripped 4 bases from V and 5 bases from J, with 6 bases between. Germline CDR1 and CDR2: MNHEY and SMNVEV (reference sequence).

The chain couples TRBV10-1 to TRBJ1-5; D gene uncertain. CDR1 and CDR2 (germline): WNHNN, SYGVQD (reference sequence). Trimming took 2 bases from V and 10 from J, leaving 12 bases between them. This CDR3 is built from 13 residues. CDR3 nucleotide sequence: TGCGCCAGCAGTGAGGACCACCGCGATCCCCAGCATTTT. As protein: CASSEDHRDPQHF.

This clone appeared once. The chain combines TRBV14 with TRBJ2-5; D is perhaps TRBD1 (5 bases). The CDR3 loop spans 16 amino acids. In germline, CDR1 is SGHDN, CDR2 FVKESK. V was clipped by 5 bases and J by 5 bases, with 21 bases between them. The CDR3 DNA is TGTGCCAGCAGCGGAAGGGGCAGGATGGGTTCGGAGACCCAGTACTTC. Translation gives CASSGRGRMGSETQYF.

The sample holds one count of this clone. V gene TRBV27 combines with J gene TRBJ2-1; 7 positions match TRBD1. V shed 3 bases and J 3 bases; nucleotides not matched to a gene: 11. This CDR3 is 17 amino acids long. Germline V gene data show CDR1 as MNHEY and CDR2 as SMNVEV (reference sequence). The CDR3 DNA reads TGTGCCAGCAGTTTCTCCGACCCGGGACAGATCTACAATGAGCAGTTCTTC. Its translation is CASSFSDPGQIYNEQFF.

The chain employs TRBV28 and TRBJ1-1; D gene uncertain. Germline CDR1 MDHEN, CDR2 SYDVKM. The V end was cut by 3 bases, the J end by 0 bases, with 8 bases between. The length of the CDR3 is 14 residues. CDR3: CASSFFDMNTEAFF. The CDR3 DNA sequence: TGTGCCAGCAGTTTTTTTGACATGAACACTGAAGCTTTCTTT.

The chain links TRBV7-9 to TRBJ1-5; 9 bases are a match to TRBD1. The CDR3 length is 16 residues. J lost 5 bases, V lost 0 bases, and 5 bases had no gene match. Germline V lookup: CDR1 SEHNR, CDR2 FQNEAQ (reference sequence). This CDR3 reads CASSLAGDRAYQPQHF. The CDR3 DNA follows: TGTGCCAGCAGCTTAGCGGGGGACAGGGCTTATCAGCCCCAGCATTTT.

This sequence joins TRBV9 and TRBJ1-2; perhaps TRBD1 as D (6 bases). Between the trimmed V and J ends, which lost 1 base and 8 bases, there was a span of 18 bases. Germline V lookup: CDR1 SGDLS, CDR2 YYNGEE. The CDR3 is 15 amino acids. CDR3 nucleotide sequence: TGTGCCAGCAGCGTATCCACAGGGTTCGTTGAAGGCTACACCTTC. This sequence encodes CASSVSTGFVEGYTF.

This chain connects TRBV6-1 to TRBJ2-7; D is perhaps TRBD2 (6 bases). CDR1 is MNHNS and CDR2 is SASEGT in the germline V gene. The CDR3 totals 14 residues. Trimming left V 10 bases short and J 2 bases short, with 18 bases between. The CDR3 nucleotides read TGTGCCACCGGGCCCCTACGCGGGGCCTACGAGCAGTACTTC. It is translated as CATGPLRGAYEQYF.

The V and J genes are TRBV9 and TRBJ2-3, with D unclear. Trimming pared 0 bases from V and 5 bases from J, leaving 10 bases between. CDR1 is SGDLS and CDR2 is YYNGEE in the germline V gene. CDR3 size: 14 residues. The CDR3 DNA is TGTGCCAGCAGCGTAGGCTCACGAGTAGATACGCAGTATTTT. Translated, it gives CASSVGSRVDTQYF. Drawing the rest from reference TRBV9 and TRBJ2-3, the complete variable domain is DSGVTQTPKHLITATGQRVTLRCSPRSGDLSVYWYQQSLDQGLQFLIQYYNGEERAKGNILERFSAQQFPDLHSELNLSSLELGDSALYFCASSVGSRVDTQYFGPGTRLTVL.

The chain uses TRBV9 and TRBJ1-3, with D possibly TRBD1 on 5 matching bases. The germline V gene encodes CDR1 SGDLS and CDR2 YYNGEE. V was cut by 4 bases and J by 0 bases, with 11 bases left in between. The CDR3 extends over 15 amino acids. The CDR3 region is CASSPAGNSGNTIYF. In nucleotides, the CDR3 is TGTGCCAGCAGCCCCGCAGGGAACTCTGGAAACACCATATATTTT.

The chain carries TRBV13 and TRBJ2-7; no clear D gene. V dropped 5 bases and J dropped 4 bases, with 15 bases sitting between them. Germline CDR1 PRHDT, CDR2 FYEKMQ (reference sequence). The CDR3 is 14 amino acids. The CDR3 spells CASSPPANRYEQYF. Here the CDR3 DNA reads TGTGCCAGCAGCCCGCCTGCGAACAGATACGAGCAGTACTTC.